This T cell receptor beta chain originates from a study of cytomegalovirus exposure and HLA in healthy donors. Study findings and constraints: Later work associated 16,951 TCR beta sequences with HLA alleles at 0.05 false discovery rate.

This clone was seen only once. Its antigen is not identified. The PCR employed 60 Vbeta primers together with 13 Jbeta primers. Data came from immunoSEQ multiplex PCR; TCRdb stores just in-frame clones and leaves some out. The sample consists of some 90,000 clones, 82% of them appearing once. Germline V gene sequence: CDR1 GTSNPN, CDR2 SVGIG (reference sequence). V was trimmed by 3 bases and J by 2 bases, leaving 4 bases between them. The CDR3 length is 11 residues. Source material: PBMCs. V is TRBV30 and J is TRBJ1-1; unclear D gene. The source is a man aged 45-65 years in good health and CMV-seronegative. Written as DNA, the CDR3 is TGTGCCTGGAGATTAAACACTGAAGCTTTCTTT. Its translation: CAWRLNTEAFF.